The 20 T cell receptor beta chains in this list originate from one sample, sequenced in a study of vaccination effects on CD4 cells after COVID-19. The antigens for these receptors are not known. Clones were read by immunoSEQ multiplex PCR, and TCRdb kept only the in-frame ones, dropping some. Of approximately 20,000 clones in the sample, around four fifths were seen once. Peptide-pool stimulation followed by sequencing identified expanded antigen-specific CD4+ clonotypes in the ViraFEST assay. The culture ran for 10 to 11 days, and then CD4+ T cells were isolated. By PCR, the person was confirmed to have had SARS-CoV-2 infection between March and December 2020. The source was CD4+ T cells from PBMCs cultured with SARS-CoV-2 spike peptides, collected before COVID-19 vaccination. Receptors originate from a human donor who had a prior SARS-CoV-2 infection.

This rearrangement joins TRBV5-8 to TRBJ2-7; no clear D gene. This CDR3 is 14 amino acids long. The germline V gene encodes CDR1 SGHTS and CDR2 YDEGEE. The V end lost 0 bases, the J end lost 3 bases, and 10 bases lay between the germline ends. CDR3 sequence (DNA): TGTGCCAGCAGCTTGGCCAGGAAGATCTACGAGCAGTACTTC. Translated: CASSLARKIYEQYF.

This sequence joins TRBV4-1 and TRBJ2-3, with TRBD2 matching 9 bases. J lost 3 bases, V lost 1 base, and 5 bases had no gene match. CDR3 size: 16 residues. The germline V gene has CDR1 MGHRA and CDR2 YSYEKL. The CDR3 nucleotides are TGCGCCAGCAGCCAAGGTGGAGCGGGAGGTACAGATACGCAGTATTTT. Translation: CASSQGGAGGTDTQYF.

V usage is TRBV12-5 and J usage is TRBJ2-3; D perhaps matches TRBD2 (6 bases). Trimming took off 8 bases at V and 2 bases at J, with 14 bases between the two ends. CDR1 LGHNT and CDR2 FRNRAP come from the germline V gene. This CDR3 contains 14 residues. CDR3 in DNA: TGTGCTAGTCGACTAGTAACCCCCACAGATACGCAGTATTTT. Amino acids: CASRLVTPTDTQYF.

This sequence joins TRBV14 and TRBJ2-1; weak D call: TRBD2 (6 bases). This CDR3 is 16 amino acids long. The germline CDR1 and CDR2 sequences are SGHDN and FVKESK. Trimming removed 0 bases from V and 7 bases from J, with 16 bases in between. CDR3 bases: TGTGCCAGCAGCCAAGATTTACTAGCTGTTAGGAATGAGCAGTTCTTC. Translation: CASSQDLLAVRNEQFF. Full variable domain (outside the CDR3, taken from reference TRBV14 and TRBJ2-1): EAGVTQFPSHSVIEKGQTVTLRCDPISGHDNLYWYRRVMGKEIKFLLHFVKESKQDESGMPNNRFLAERTGGTYSTLKVQPAELEDSGVYFCASSQDLLAVRNEQFFGPGTRLTVL.

Only a few counts were recorded for this clone. V usage is TRBV5-1 and J usage is TRBJ2-7; possible D gene TRBD2, 6 bases. Germline-derived CDR1 and CDR2 are SGHRS and YFSETQ. V lost 5 bases and J lost 0, with 6 bases in between. CDR3 length equals 12 residues. The CDR3 coding sequence is TGCGCCAGCAGGCGGGACTCCTACGAGCAGTACTTC. It codes for CASRRDSYEQYF.

The chain couples TRBV2 to TRBJ1-3; TRBD1 agrees at 7 bases. Germline trimming cut 5 bases from V and 0 bases from J; bases unmatched to any gene: 7. The CDR3 covers 16 residues. Germline-derived CDR1 and CDR2 are SNHLY and FYNNEI. The CDR3 DNA sequence: TGTGCCAGCAGTCCCGACAGGGTATTCTCTGGAAACACCATATATTTT. Its protein product is CASSPDRVFSGNTIYF.

The rearrangement uses TRBV5-4 and TRBJ2-1, with 7 bases aligning to TRBD1. The CDR3 is 15 residues long. From germline, CDR1 is SGHNT and CDR2 YYREEE (reference sequence). The V and J ends lost 4 bases and 0 bases, in that order; junction bases with no gene match: 4. CDR3 loop: CASSETGDSYNEQFF. CDR3 bases: TGTGCCAGCAGCGAAACAGGGGACTCCTACAATGAGCAGTTCTTC.

This clone was observed once. The J gene is TRBJ1-4, the V gene TRBV2; 7 bases align to TRBD1. Germline V CDR1 and CDR2: SNHLY, FYNNEI. Trimming removed 6 bases from V and 7 bases from J; junction bases left unmatched: 5. This CDR3 has 13 residues. CDR3 sequence (DNA): TGTGCCAGCAGGGGACAGTACGTTGAAAAACTGTTTTTT. Translating gives CASRGQYVEKLFF.

The J gene is TRBJ2-5, the V gene TRBV5-4; 10 bases match TRBD2. The germline gives CDR1 SGHNT, CDR2 YYREEE (reference sequence). Losses at the gene ends were 4 bases for V and 5 bases for J; bases not matched to a gene: 8. The CDR3 runs 15 residues. The CDR3 region has the DNA TGTGCCAGCAGCCCTGAGCGGGGGGGCCTGGAGACCCAGTACTTC. This gives the protein CASSPERGGLETQYF.

V is TRBV7-2 and J is TRBJ1-2; D is possibly TRBD1 (5 bases). This CDR3 comprises 15 residues. Germline values: CDR1 SGHTA, CDR2 FQGNSA. Between the trimmed V and J ends, which lost 1 base and 2 bases, there was a span of 11 bases. The CDR3 DNA reads TGTGCCAGCAGCTTAGGACAGACACGAAACTATGGCTACACCTTC. It specifies CASSLGQTRNYGYTF.

The chain is built from TRBV9 and TRBJ2-3, with TRBD1 matching 8 bases. CDR3 length equals 14 residues. V was pared by 3 bases and J by 4 bases, with 4 bases of the junction left unmatched. CDR1 SGDLS and CDR2 YYNGEE come from the germline V gene. DNA for the CDR3: TGTGCCAGCAGCGCAGGACAGGGAGCAGATACGCAGTATTTT. This encodes CASSAGQGADTQYF. Filled out from reference TRBV9 and TRBJ2-3, the complete variable domain reads DSGVTQTPKHLITATGQRVTLRCSPRSGDLSVYWYQQSLDQGLQFLIQYYNGEERAKGNILERFSAQQFPDLHSELNLSSLELGDSALYFCASSAGQGADTQYFGPGTRLTVL.

The rearrangement joins TRBV6-1 to TRBJ1-2; no reliable D call. This CDR3 is built from 16 residues. Trimming shortened V by 4 bases and J by 8 bases, and 23 bases separated the two germline ends. Germline V gives CDR1 MNHNS, CDR2 SASEGT. This chain's CDR3 is CASSGEGFLVSSGYTF. For the CDR3, the DNA is TGTGCCAGCAGTGGCGAAGGTTTTCTAGTATCGTCGGGCTACACCTTC.

The table lists this clone with a few counts. This chain joins TRBV4-1 and TRBJ2-7; D tentatively fits TRBD1 or TRBD2 (6 bases each). Germline V gene lookup returns CDR1 MGHRA and CDR2 YSYEKL. The V end was cut by 1 base, the J end by 6 bases, with 16 bases between. The length of the CDR3 is 15 residues. The CDR3 loop is CASSQGFRGGIEQYF. In nucleotides, the CDR3 is TGCGCCAGCAGCCAAGGATTCAGGGGAGGCATCGAGCAGTACTTC.

Turning to this clone: The junction does not match germline at one end; this may be a read error. V and J are TRBV2 and TRBJ2-7, with 8 positions matching TRBD2. The CDR3 extends over 14 amino acids. Per germline, CDR1 SNHLY and CDR2 FYNNEI. The CDR3 sequence is CASSRQGTSMGQDF. CDR3 sequence (DNA): TGTGCCAGCAGTCGGCAAGGGACTAGTATGGGCCAAGACTTC. Full variable domain (remainder filled in from reference TRBV2 and TRBJ2-7): EPEVTQTPSHQVTQMGQEVILRCVPISNHLYFYWYRQILGQKVEFLVSFYNNEISEKSEIFDDQFSVERPDGSNFTLKIRSTKLEDSAMYFCASSRQGTSMGQDFGPGTRLTVT.

The rearrangement uses TRBV9 and TRBJ2-6; D may be TRBD2 (5 bases). The length of the CDR3 is 17 residues. V was cut by 3 bases and J by 3 bases, with 16 bases left in between. Germline CDR1 reads SGDLS; CDR2 reads YYNGEE. CDR3 sequence: CASSAGEGSGGANVLTF. The CDR3 coding sequence is TGTGCCAGCAGCGCCGGCGAGGGCTCGGGTGGGGCCAACGTCCTGACTTTC.

V is TRBV19 and J is TRBJ2-7, with 7 bases fitting TRBD1. Germline V gives CDR1 LNHDA, CDR2 SQIVND (reference sequence). With V trimmed by 3 bases and J by 0 bases, 5 bases remained unmatched. The CDR3 runs 15 residues. CDR3 protein: CASSIFGTDSYEQYF. CDR3 DNA sequence: TGTGCCAGTAGTATTTTTGGGACAGACTCCTACGAGCAGTACTTC.

The genes are TRBV9 and TRBJ2-1; D remains unclear. The CDR3 is 14 amino acids. Trimming stripped 1 base from V and 5 bases from J, with 10 bases between. CDR1 is SGDLS and CDR2 is YYNGEE in the germline V gene. The DNA for the CDR3 is TGTGCCAGCAGCGTATCTCGAGCAAACAATGAGCAGTTCTTC. Translated, it gives CASSVSRANNEQFF.

This sequence joins TRBV11-2 and TRBJ2-3; TRBD2 matches 9 bases. Germline-derived CDR1 and CDR2 are SGHAT and FQNNGV. Trimming removed 6 bases from V and 2 bases from J; junction bases left unmatched: 9. The CDR3 consists of 16 residues. Here the CDR3 reads CASSPQAGGITDTQYF. For the CDR3, the DNA is TGTGCCAGCAGTCCCCAAGCGGGAGGTATCACAGATACGCAGTATTTT.

V and J are TRBV7-2 and TRBJ2-7; the D gene is possibly TRBD2 (6 bases). V gave up 5 bases and J gave up 3 bases, with 14 bases separating them. The CDR3 is made up of 14 amino acids. CDR1 and CDR2 (germline): SGHTA, FQGNSA. The CDR3 nucleotides read TGTGCCAGCAGCCCGAAGGCTAGCGTCTACGAGCAGTACTTC. This codes for CASSPKASVYEQYF.

The V call is TRBV19, the J call TRBJ2-5, with D unresolved. Germline assignment: CDR1 LNHDA and CDR2 SQIVND (reference sequence). Trimming pared 1 base from V and 1 base from J, leaving 10 bases between. The length of the CDR3 is 15 residues. The DNA of the CDR3 is TGTGCCAGTAGTATAGCCCCGCCAATCCAAGAGACCCAGTACTTC. Its translation: CASSIAPPIQETQYF.